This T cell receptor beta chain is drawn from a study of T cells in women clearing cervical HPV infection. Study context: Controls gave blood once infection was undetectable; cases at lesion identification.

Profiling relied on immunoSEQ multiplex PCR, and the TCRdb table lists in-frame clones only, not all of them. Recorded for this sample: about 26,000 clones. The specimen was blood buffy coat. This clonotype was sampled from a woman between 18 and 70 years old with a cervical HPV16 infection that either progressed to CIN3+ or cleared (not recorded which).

The sequenced part of the CDR3 DNA is TGTGCCAGTAGTACCCCCGGTAGTAGCGGGGGCGAGGTCTACAATGAG. Amino acid sequence: CASSTPGSSGGEVYNE. In full, the CDR3 is CASSTPGSSGGEVYNEQFF. The chain employs TRBV19 and TRBJ2-1; 9 bases agree with TRBD2. The read terminates 3 residues before the CDR3 end, so the remaining end is supplied by the germline J gene. The ends lost 4 bases at V and 3 bases at J; junction bases unmatched: 16. CDR3 size: 19 residues. In germline, CDR1 is LNHDA, CDR2 SQIVND (reference sequence).